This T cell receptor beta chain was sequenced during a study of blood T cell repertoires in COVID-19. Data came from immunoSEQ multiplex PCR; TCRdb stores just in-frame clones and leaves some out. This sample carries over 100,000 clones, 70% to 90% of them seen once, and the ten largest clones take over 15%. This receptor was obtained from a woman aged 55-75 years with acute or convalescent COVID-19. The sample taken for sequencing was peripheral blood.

CDR3 bases: TGTGCCAGCAGTTCGCGGGGGATAAGCTCCTACAATGAGCAGTTCTTC. Its protein is CASSSRGISSYNEQFF. The chain links TRBV27 to TRBJ2-1, with 7 bases lining up with TRBD2. Germline CDR1 MNHEY, CDR2 SMNVEV (reference sequence). Trimming cost V 4 bases and J 0 bases; bases outside gene matches: 6. CDR3 length: 16 residues.